The 27 T cell receptor beta chains reported below all come from one sample, sequenced in a study of OX40 agonist ivuxolimab in advanced cancers. Libraries were prepared by immunoSEQ multiplex PCR; TCRdb keeps only in-frame clonotypes and omits some of them. The sample has tens of thousands of clones; around 86% are singletons. Sequenced material: CD4+ or CD8+ T cells sorted from blood, taken in a trial of the OX40 agonist ivuxolimab. The receptors here all came from an adult with an advanced solid tumor such as melanoma, head and neck, liver or kidney cancer.

This chain connects TRBV14 to TRBJ1-6; TRBD1 agrees at 9 bases. J gave up 7 bases and V 0 bases, and 7 bases lay outside the gene matches. The CDR3 consists of 17 residues. The V gene's germline CDR1 is SGHDN and CDR2 FVKESK. The CDR3 reads CASSQESPGQGNSPLHF. CDR3 nucleotide sequence: TGTGCCAGCAGCCAAGAATCGCCGGGACAGGGCAATTCACCCCTCCACTTT.

The chain combines TRBV5-1 with TRBJ2-5; TRBD2 agrees at 10 bases. The CDR3 contains 15 residues. Trimming removed 2 bases from V and 4 bases from J; junction bases left unmatched: 5. Germline V gene sequence: CDR1 SGHRS, CDR2 YFSETQ. The CDR3 protein is CASSFGTSEGETQYF. DNA for the CDR3: TGCGCCAGCAGCTTTGGGACTAGCGAGGGAGAGACCCAGTACTTC.

The rearrangement uses TRBV6-1 and TRBJ2-7, with D perhaps matching TRBD1 (5 bases). The CDR3 totals 15 residues. Germline assignment: CDR1 MNHNS and CDR2 SASEGT. The V end was cut by 7 bases, the J end by 0 bases, with 16 bases between. CDR3 region: CASTVGQRSSYEQYF. As DNA, the CDR3 is TGTGCCAGCACCGTGGGGCAGAGGAGCTCCTACGAGCAGTACTTC.

This sequence joins TRBV5-4 and TRBJ1-1; 7 nucleotides line up with TRBD1. The trim removed 1 base at V and 4 bases at J, leaving 10 bases unmatched. Germline loops: CDR1 SGHNT, CDR2 YYREEE (reference sequence). The CDR3 covers 16 residues. Here the CDR3 reads CASSLLGTAKSTEAFF. CDR3 DNA: TGTGCCAGCAGCTTGCTGGGGACAGCCAAAAGCACTGAAGCTTTCTTT.

The chain combines TRBV19 with TRBJ2-2, with no clear D. Trimming cost V 6 bases and J 3 bases, with 14 bases left between them. Germline assignment: CDR1 LNHDA and CDR2 SQIVND (reference sequence). CDR3 length: 15 residues. CDR3 sequence (DNA): TGTGCCAGTAGCCCGCCCCTTCCCTACACCGGGGAGCTGTTTTTT. Translation: CASSPPLPYTGELFF.

The rearrangement uses TRBV10-3 and TRBJ2-2, with TRBD1 identical over 12 bases. The CDR3 loop spans 16 amino acids. Germline values: CDR1 ENHRY, CDR2 SYGVKD. V lost 2 bases to trimming and J lost 5 bases; unmatched junction nucleotides: 3. Written as DNA, the CDR3 is TGTGCCATCAGTGAGACGGGACAGGGGGCGACCGGGGAGCTGTTTTTT. This encodes CAISETGQGATGELFF.

The gene calls are TRBV19 and TRBJ2-3; 11 nucleotides align to TRBD2. CDR3 length: 17 residues. Germline V lookup: CDR1 LNHDA, CDR2 SQIVND (reference sequence). After removal of 3 bases from V and 5 bases from J, the junction contained 10 bases not matched to a gene. The CDR3 DNA sequence: TGTGCCAGTAGTATTTTGTCGGCTAGCGGGGGGTTAGATACGCAGTATTTT. This sequence encodes CASSILSASGGLDTQYF.

The V call is TRBV5-4, the J call TRBJ2-1, with D perhaps TRBD2 (6 bases). V was shortened by 0 bases and J by 5 bases, with 12 bases between the two germline ends. Germline loops: CDR1 SGHNT, CDR2 YYREEE (reference sequence). This CDR3 is 15 amino acids long. This CDR3 reads CASSLAGTSNNEQFF. For the CDR3, the DNA is TGTGCCAGCAGCTTGGCCGGGACTTCCAACAATGAGCAGTTCTTC.

This clone was seen only once. The chain has TRBV10-3 and TRBJ1-4; 7 bases agree with TRBD1. Trimming cost V 0 bases and J 7 bases; bases outside gene matches: 2. The germline gives CDR1 ENHRY, CDR2 SYGVKD. The CDR3 contains 14 residues. The CDR3 here is CAISESTGSEKLFF. DNA of the CDR3: TGTGCCATCAGTGAGTCGACAGGGAGTGAAAAACTGTTTTTT.

The chain combines TRBV4-2 with TRBJ2-7; the match to TRBD1 covers 10 bases. V dropped 4 bases and J dropped 3; count of bases not matched to a gene: 6. There are 15 residues in the CDR3. From germline, CDR1 is LGHNA and CDR2 YNFKEQ. In DNA, the CDR3 is TGTGCCAGCAGCCCTCAGGGACAGGGGAGCTACGAGCAGTACTTC. Its protein is CASSPQGQGSYEQYF.

CDR3 in DNA: TGTGCCAGCAGCTCGGGACAGCAGGGTTCACCCCTCCACTTT. It encodes CASSSGQQGSPLHF. This chain links TRBV7-9 with TRBJ1-6; TRBD1 agrees at 7 bases. V dropped 4 bases and J dropped 9; count of bases not matched to a gene: 6. The CDR3 is 14 residues long. Germline values: CDR1 SEHNR, CDR2 FQNEAQ (reference sequence).

The chain couples TRBV12-5 to TRBJ2-5, with D uncertain. The germline V gene encodes CDR1 LGHNT and CDR2 FRNRAP. The V end lost 5 bases, the J end lost 1 base, and 5 bases lay between the germline ends. The CDR3 runs to 12 residues. The CDR3 bases are TGTGCTAGTGGTCCCGTCCAAGAGACCCAGTACTTC. Translated, it gives CASGPVQETQYF.

The DNA of the CDR3 is TGTGCCAGCAGCTCCGACCCAAAGAACACTGAAGCTTTCTTT. Encoded protein: CASSSDPKNTEAFF. J is TRBJ1-1 and V is TRBV7-2, with unresolved D. The V gene's germline CDR1 is SGHTA and CDR2 FQGNSA. The CDR3 contains 14 residues. Trimming pared 4 bases from V and 1 base from J, leaving 10 bases between. The variable domain in full, with the rest retrieved from reference TRBV7-2 and TRBJ1-1, is GAGVSQSPSNKVTEKGKDVELRCDPISGHTALYWYRQSLGQGLEFLIYFQGNSAPDKSGLPSDRFSAERTGGSVSTLTIQRTQQEDSAVYLCASSSDPKNTEAFFGQGTRLTVV.

Points on this clone: Other DNA variants within this sample encode the same CDR3. The rearrangement links TRBV19 to TRBJ2-7; D assignment may be TRBD1 or TRBD2 (6 bases each). The CDR3 consists of 12 residues. V lost 7 bases, J lost 2 bases, and 9 bases lay in between. Germline CDR1 is LNHDA and CDR2 is SQIVND (reference sequence). The CDR3: CASKGGPYEQYF. CDR3 DNA sequence: TGTGCCAGTAAGGGGGGCCCCTACGAGCAGTACTTC.

V gene TRBV21-1 combines with J gene TRBJ1-2. TRBV21-1 is a documented pseudogene. The CDR3 runs to 18 residues. The CDR3 loop reads CASSKQLVDPLKLYGYTF. The CDR3 nucleotides are TGTGCCAGCAGCAAGCAGCTCGTGGACCCCCTGAAACTCTATGGCTACACCTTC.

This clone is a singleton in its sample. CDR3 sequence reads: CASSQGAGGGTDTQYF. CDR3 bases: TGCGCCAGCAGCCAAGGAGCGGGGGGAGGAACAGATACGCAGTATTTT. The rearrangement links TRBV4-3 to TRBJ2-3; TRBD2 aligns across 9 bases. This CDR3 is 16 amino acids long. Per the germline V gene, CDR1 is LGHNA and CDR2 is YSLEER. V shed 1 base, J shed 3 bases, and the junction held 5 bases outside the gene matches.

The chain couples TRBV7-2 to TRBJ2-7, with TRBD1 matching over 8 bases. The V gene's germline CDR1 is SGHTA and CDR2 FQGNSA. V lost 7 bases to trimming and J lost 3 bases; unmatched junction nucleotides: 11. The CDR3 extends over 15 amino acids. The DNA for the CDR3 is TGTGCCAGCACCCCTCCGGGACAGGATTACTACGAGCAGTACTTC. This gives the protein CASTPPGQDYYEQYF. The full variable domain, its missing parts supplied by reference TRBV7-2 and TRBJ2-7, is GAGVSQSPSNKVTEKGKDVELRCDPISGHTALYWYRQSLGQGLEFLIYFQGNSAPDKSGLPSDRFSAERTGGSVSTLTIQRTQQEDSAVYLCASTPPGQDYYEQYFGPGTRLTVT.

V usage is TRBV6-1 and J usage is TRBJ1-1; no reliable D call. Germline V CDR1 and CDR2: MNHNS, SASEGT. The CDR3 has 13 residues. Trimming took off 6 bases at V and 1 base at J, with 9 bases between the two ends. For the CDR3, the DNA is TGTGCCAGCAGACCAAGAGGGAACACTGAAGCTTTCTTT. Translation gives CASRPRGNTEAFF.

This rearrangement joins TRBV5-1 to TRBJ2-5; D may be TRBD1 (6 bases). The J call is in doubt because the DNA end fits TRBJ2-7 better. CDR1 SGHRS and CDR2 YFSETQ come from the germline V gene. The CDR3 consists of 15 residues. CDR3 in DNA: TGCGCCAGCGGGGCCACAGGGCTGGGGGCCTACGAGCAGTACTTC. It specifies CASGATGLGAYEQYF.

This chain links TRBV19 with TRBJ2-5; 12 nucleotides agree with TRBD2. The V gene's germline CDR1 is LNHDA and CDR2 SQIVND (reference sequence). The CDR3 extends over 14 amino acids. V was pared by 6 bases and J by 1 base, with 0 bases of the junction left unmatched. CDR3 sequence: CASRGLAGQETQYF. DNA of the CDR3: TGTGCCAGTAGGGGACTAGCGGGCCAAGAGACCCAGTACTTC. Looking up the rest from reference TRBV19 and TRBJ2-5 gives the full variable domain: DGGITQSPKYLFRKEGQNVTLSCEQNLNHDAMYWYRQDPGQGLRLIYYSQIVNDFQKGDIAEGYSVSREKKESFPLTVTSAQKNPTAFYLCASRGLAGQETQYFGPGTRLLVL.

This rearrangement joins TRBV30 to TRBJ2-5; possibly TRBD1 for D (5 bases). The end of the DNA aligns better with TRBJ2-7, so the J call may be wrong. Germline assignment: CDR1 GTSNPN and CDR2 SVGIG (reference sequence). The CDR3 consists of 16 residues. The CDR3 bases are TGTGCCTGGAGTGTATGGGCGGACCGCAGGGTTTACGAGCAGTACTTC. Protein: CAWSVWADRRVYEQYF.

The rearrangement uses TRBV30 and TRBJ1-6; a weak D match, TRBD1 (6 bases). V shed 4 bases and J shed 0 bases, with 22 bases lying between them. The CDR3 is 19 amino acids. The V gene's germline CDR1 is GTSNPN and CDR2 SVGIG (reference sequence). CDR3 nucleotide sequence: TGTGCCTGGACCAAGCACCGGGAGGGACAAAGCTCCTATAATTCACCCCTCCACTTT. Amino acids: CAWTKHREGQSSYNSPLHF.

This rearrangement joins TRBV10-3 to TRBJ1-6, with D perhaps matching TRBD1 (6 bases). The CDR3 consists of 18 residues. Trimming left V 0 bases short and J 2 bases short, with 14 bases between. Germline CDR1 reads ENHRY; CDR2 reads SYGVKD. The CDR3 spells CAISESLPRGTYNSPLHF. For the CDR3, the DNA is TGTGCCATCAGTGAGTCGCTTCCCAGGGGCACCTATAATTCACCCCTCCACTTT.

The CDR3 region is CASSSGNSPLHF. Here the CDR3 DNA reads TGTGCCAGCAGTTCGGGGAATTCACCCCTCCACTTT. The chain joins TRBV27 to TRBJ1-6; no reliable D call. V gave up 4 bases and J gave up 7 bases, with 5 bases separating them. The CDR3 runs to 12 residues. Germline V CDR1 and CDR2: MNHEY, SMNVEV (reference sequence).

This clone appeared a few times. The chain uses TRBV4-1 and TRBJ2-1; the D call may be TRBD1 or TRBD2 (8 bases each). This CDR3 spans 20 amino acids. Trimming stripped 1 base from V and 10 bases from J, with 32 bases between. Germline loops: CDR1 MGHRA, CDR2 YSYEKL. This CDR3 reads CASSQGGLFPGQDVAGEQFF. The CDR3 DNA sequence: TGCGCCAGCAGCCAAGGGGGATTATTCCCGGGACAGGACGTAGCGGGGGAGCAGTTCTTC.

The chain is built from TRBV30 and TRBJ1-2; D possibly corresponds to TRBD1 (6 bases). This CDR3 has 13 residues. CDR1 and CDR2 from the germline V gene are GTSNPN and SVGIG (reference sequence). V was pared by 0 bases and J by 2 bases, with 7 bases between. DNA for the CDR3: TGTGCCTGGAGTGTGGGGGCGAACTATGGCTACACCTTC. Its protein product is CAWSVGANYGYTF.

The chain is built from TRBV6-1 and TRBJ1-3, with D perhaps TRBD1 (6 bases). The germline V and J ends were trimmed by 0 bases and 0 bases, with 18 bases remaining between them. The germline V gene encodes CDR1 MNHNS and CDR2 SASEGT. CDR3 size: 19 residues. The CDR3 reads CASSEALGAGSPSGNTIYF. The CDR3 region has the DNA TGTGCCAGCAGTGAAGCGTTGGGGGCCGGCAGCCCCTCTGGAAACACCATATATTTT.